The 9 T cell receptor beta chains presented below share a single source sample, sequenced in a study of blood T cell repertoires in COVID-19. The repertoire was sequenced with immunoSEQ multiplex PCR; TCRdb's copy has only in-frame clones and lacks some. The sample has 90,000 to 150,000 clones, more than 80% seen once. Input material: peripheral blood. These receptors all come from a man between 70 and 80 years old with active or convalescent COVID-19.

The V and J genes are TRBV15 and TRBJ1-1, with D possibly matching TRBD1 (6 bases). The CDR3 covers 16 residues. Looked up from germline, CDR1 is LNHNV and CDR2 is YYDKDF (reference sequence). Trimming stripped 1 base from V and 0 bases from J, with 12 bases between. The CDR3, as DNA: TGTGCCACCAGCAGAGGGATCCAGGGGTTGAACACTGAAGCTTTCTTT. It encodes CATSRGIQGLNTEAFF.

This clone has a single count. The CDR3 protein is CASSVTVTNYGYTF. The DNA of the CDR3 is TGTGCCAGTAGTGTTACAGTTACTAACTATGGCTACACCTTC. The V call is TRBV19, the J call TRBJ1-2; D gene unclear. Germline values: CDR1 LNHDA, CDR2 SQIVND (reference sequence). The length of the CDR3 is 14 residues. V lost 5 bases to trimming and J lost 0 bases, with 10 bases between them. The whole variable domain, filled in from reference TRBV19 and TRBJ1-2, reads DGGITQSPKYLFRKEGQNVTLSCEQNLNHDAMYWYRQDPGQGLRLIYYSQIVNDFQKGDIAEGYSVSREKKESFPLTVTSAQKNPTAFYLCASSVTVTNYGYTFGSGTRLTVV.

The chain combines TRBV28 with TRBJ2-5; the match to TRBD1 covers 10 bases. This CDR3 is built from 16 residues. V trimming: 5 bases; J trimming: 4 bases; junction bases outside the gene matches: 10. CDR1 is MDHEN and CDR2 is SYDVKM in the germline V gene. CDR3 sequence: CASSPGQGTSGETQYF. In nucleotides, the CDR3 is TGTGCCAGCAGTCCGGGACAGGGGACGAGTGGAGAGACCCAGTACTTC.

This clone was observed a single time. The chain carries TRBV18 and TRBJ2-7; TRBD1 might be the D (6 bases). The CDR3 has 14 amino acids. Germline V gene data show CDR1 as KGHSH and CDR2 as LQKENI. Trimming stripped 5 bases from V and 1 base from J, with 12 bases between. In nucleotides, the CDR3 is TGTGCCAGCTCAACGTCGGGACATTCCTACGAGCAGTACTTC. This translates into CASSTSGHSYEQYF. Supplemented by reference TRBV18 and TRBJ2-7, the full variable domain reads NAGVMQNPRHLVRRRGQEARLRCSPMKGHSHVYWYRQLPEEGLKFMVYLQKENIIDESGMPKERFSAEFPKEGPSILRIQQVVRGDSAAYFCASSTSGHSYEQYFGPGTRLTVT.

The chain recombines TRBV7-9 with TRBJ2-3, with 14 bases aligning to TRBD2. The CDR3 sequence is 17 residues long. Germline CDR1 reads SEHNR; CDR2 reads FQNEAQ (reference sequence). The V segment lost 5 bases and the J segment 2 bases; nucleotides outside the gene matches: 6. In DNA form, the CDR3 reads TGTGCCAGCAGCCCAGGACTAGCGGGGGGACTCACAGATACGCAGTATTTT. It specifies CASSPGLAGGLTDTQYF.

The V call is TRBV7-9, the J call TRBJ2-7, with 9 bases that match TRBD2. Germline assignment: CDR1 SEHNR and CDR2 FQNEAQ (reference sequence). This CDR3 spans 17 amino acids. Trimming cost V 5 bases and J 2 bases; bases outside gene matches: 13. The CDR3, as DNA: TGTGCCAGCAGCCTAACCTCGACTAGCGGAACGGCCTACGAGCAGTACTTC. It yields the protein CASSLTSTSGTAYEQYF.

The chain carries TRBV27 and TRBJ2-7; TRBD2 is a possible D gene (5 bases). CDR3 length: 14 amino acids. Trimming shortened V by 5 bases and J by 4 bases, and 15 bases separated the two germline ends. Germline V gives CDR1 MNHEY, CDR2 SMNVEV (reference sequence). The DNA for the CDR3 is TGTGCCAGCAGTCCAACTAGGATCCCTTACGAGCAGTACTTC. Translated, it gives CASSPTRIPYEQYF.

This clone appeared a single time. The chain couples TRBV19 to TRBJ2-5; 7 nucleotides agree with TRBD2. The CDR3 has 14 amino acids. In germline, CDR1 is LNHDA, CDR2 SQIVND (reference sequence). With V trimmed by 5 bases and J by 0 bases, 3 bases remained unmatched. The CDR3 nucleotides are TGTGCCAGTAGTCTTACTAGCGACCAAGAGACCCAGTACTTC. It is translated as CASSLTSDQETQYF.

The chain employs TRBV10-2 and TRBJ2-2; TRBD1 matches at 10 bases. The CDR3 consists of 16 residues. The junction had 11 bases not matched to a gene; V was cut back by 6 bases and J by 7 bases. Per germline, CDR1 WSHSY and CDR2 SAAADI. CDR3 in amino acids: CASRRTGGYQDGELFF. CDR3 DNA: TGCGCCAGCAGGAGGACAGGGGGATATCAGGACGGGGAGCTGTTTTTT.